This T cell receptor (beta chain) was documented in a study of blood T cell repertoires in COVID-19. TCRdb keeps only in-frame clones here, not all; method: immunoSEQ multiplex PCR. The sample includes about 370,000 clones, roughly nine tenths of them seen just once. What was sequenced was PBMCs or T cells enriched from blood (not recorded which). The clonotype originates from a man aged 18-30 years who had recovered from COVID-19.

The CDR3 region has the DNA TGTGCCAGCAGTTGGAGGGACAGGACCTACGAGCAGTACTTC. This sequence encodes CASSWRDRTYEQYF. This chain links TRBV6-2 or TRBV6-3 with TRBJ2-7; 8 positions match TRBD1. Germline lookup yields CDR1 MNHEY and CDR2 SVGEGT. The CDR3 runs to 14 residues. With V trimmed by 4 bases and J by 2 bases, 4 bases remained unmatched.